This T cell receptor (beta chain) was recorded in a study of T-cell memory formation after mild COVID-19. On the study more broadly: In these data, TCR clusters were largely donor specific.

This clonotype has only a few counts. What it binds is unknown. TCRdb re-derived calls from the 5' RACE reads in MiXCR, one entry per CDR3 protein. The table has fewer than 350,000 distinct CDR3 sequences, roughly 8% seen once. Germline V gives CDR1 LGHNA, CDR2 YNFKEQ. CDR3 length: 17 amino acids. V lost 0 bases and J lost 1, with 12 bases in between. Study-wide results and limits: CD4/CD8 balance characterized clones contracting day 15 to 85, and CD4+ skew characterized later expanders.

Specimen: PBMCs or a T cell subset sorted from them (not recorded which). The TCR was taken from a man aged 18-30 years who had mild COVID-19 (a few samples of this study predate the infection). Cell type and time point are not known. The V gene is TRBV4-2, the J gene TRBJ2-2; possibly TRBD2 for D (5 bases). The CDR3, as DNA: TGTGCCAGCAGCCAAGAAGTTTTAGGAGGGAACACCGGGGAGCTGTTTTTT. Its translation is CASSQEVLGGNTGELFF.